These 5 T cell receptor beta chains were sequenced from one sample in a study of cytomegalovirus exposure and HLA in healthy donors. The PCR employed 60 Vbeta primers together with 13 Jbeta primers. The repertoire was sequenced with immunoSEQ multiplex PCR; TCRdb's copy has only in-frame clones and lacks some. This sample has fewer than 130,000 clones, with about 90% found just once. The sequenced sample consisted of PBMCs. These TCRs come from a man aged 35-49 years in good health and CMV-seronegative.

The chain recombines TRBV19 with TRBJ1-4, with TRBD1 as a possible D gene (6 bases). V shed 4 bases and J shed 5 bases, with 17 bases lying between them. Germline V gene sequence: CDR1 LNHDA, CDR2 SQIVND (reference sequence). This CDR3 is built from 16 residues. CDR3 sequence reads: CASSTRTVWLNEKLFF. The DNA for the CDR3 is TGTGCCAGTAGTACCCGGACAGTATGGCTGAATGAAAAACTGTTTTTT. The whole variable domain, filled in from reference TRBV19 and TRBJ1-4, reads DGGITQSPKYLFRKEGQNVTLSCEQNLNHDAMYWYRQDPGQGLRLIYYSQIVNDFQKGDIAEGYSVSREKKESFPLTVTSAQKNPTAFYLCASSTRTVWLNEKLFFGSGTQLSVL.

This rearrangement joins TRBV7-9 to TRBJ2-7; D unclear. The CDR3 is made up of 12 amino acids. Deletions cut 6 bases from V and 3 bases from J, with 9 bases between. The germline gives CDR1 SEHNR, CDR2 FQNEAQ (reference sequence). The CDR3 reads CASSRGDYEQYF. CDR3 nucleotide sequence: TGTGCCAGCAGTCGAGGTGACTACGAGCAGTACTTC.

This chain uses TRBV4-1 with TRBJ2-1; weak D call: TRBD2 (5 bases). Germline V gene sequence: CDR1 MGHRA, CDR2 YSYEKL. The CDR3 runs 13 residues. V lost 1 base and J 4 bases, leaving 5 bases between the germline ends. The CDR3 coding sequence is TGCGCCAGCAGCCAAGCGGGGTACAATGAGCAGTTCTTC. It translates to CASSQAGYNEQFF.

This chain links TRBV28 with TRBJ1-2; no reliable D call. V lost 5 bases and J lost 8, with 6 bases in between. The CDR3 is made up of 10 amino acids. Germline CDR1 is MDHEN and CDR2 is SYDVKM. The CDR3 DNA reads as TGTGCCAGCAGTCGGTGGGGCTACACCTTC. Protein sequence: CASSRWGYTF.

This rearrangement joins TRBV5-4 to TRBJ2-2; D possibly corresponds to TRBD1 (6 bases). Germline CDR1 and CDR2: SGHNT and YYREEE (reference sequence). The V end was cut by 5 bases, the J end by 3 bases, with 17 bases between. The CDR3 runs 16 residues. CDR3: CASSVPGAPDTGELFF. The CDR3 DNA is TGTGCCAGCAGTGTCCCAGGGGCGCCGGACACCGGGGAGCTGTTTTTT.